Sequencing of this T cell receptor beta chain was carried out in a study of shared clonotypes between healthy human individuals. The assay was immunoSEQ multiplex PCR, and TCRdb's table has in-frame clones only and misses some. The sample lists about 2.4 million clones; 93% were seen once. V was pared by 3 bases and J by 8 bases, with 10 bases between. The CDR3 length is 12 residues. CDR1 is SGHAT, CDR2 FQNNGV, per germline. Specimen: naive CD4+ T cells from PBMCs. As to subset: CD45RA+ positively selected. V is TRBV11-2 and J is TRBJ1-2, with D unclear. This receptor was obtained from a man between 18 and 35 years old in good health. Some clones in this sample may be carry-over from other donors' samples. The CDR3 bases are TGTGCCAGCAGCTTCTACAGATACGGCTACACCTTC. This encodes CASSFYRYGYTF. Complete variable domain (other parts from reference TRBV11-2 and TRBJ1-2): EAGVAQSPRYKIIEKRQSVAFWCNPISGHATLYWYQQILGQGPKLLIQFQNNGVVDDSQLPKDRFSAERLKGVDSTLKIQPAKLEDSAVYLCASSFYRYGYTFGSGTRLTVV.